The present T cell receptor beta chain was sequenced within a study of cytomegalovirus exposure and HLA in healthy donors. Looking at the study overall: Later, an analysis reported that the 110 or so validation repertoires had used the same platform as the approximately 670 first-cohort repertoires. Study-wide results and limits: Most TCR sequences were seen very rarely across donors, but some public TCRs occurred in many. It was reported that the classifier diagnosed cytomegalovirus status with high specificity and sensitivity in both the original and validation cohorts. First-cohort TCR clusters were later found to tend to co-occur in the 120 validation repertoires.

Remarks on this clone: The target antigen is unknown.

Clones were sequenced by immunoSEQ multiplex PCR, and TCRdb holds only the in-frame ones, with some missing. The sample has 300,000 or so clones; roughly 90% are singletons. From germline, CDR1 is WSHSY and CDR2 SAAADI. Trimming shortened V by 2 bases and J by 4 bases, and 6 bases separated the two germline ends. The CDR3 is 13 residues long. V is TRBV10-2 and J is TRBJ1-5; D is ambiguous. The sequence came from a man aged 30 to 45 in good health and CMV-seronegative. Sample: PBMCs. The CDR3 loop reads CASSETPNQPQHF. CDR3 DNA: TGCGCCAGCAGTGAGACACCTAATCAGCCCCAGCATTTT.